This T cell receptor beta chain stems from a study of technical replicates of blood from a handful of donors. Using immunoSEQ multiplex PCR, the repertoire was profiled, and TCRdb retains in-frame clones only, with some absent. The sample holds about 85,000 clones, 90% to 95% seen once. CDR1 SNHLY and CDR2 FYNNEI come from the germline V gene. CDR3 length: 15 residues. V shed 6 bases, J shed 1 base, and the junction held 4 bases outside the gene matches. This TCR was sampled from a human donor in good health. Sequencing was performed on T cells isolated from PBMCs. V usage is TRBV2 and J usage is TRBJ2-5, with 11 bases matching TRBD1. CDR3 coding DNA: TGTGCCAGCAGGGGGACAGGGGGGGTCCAAGAGACCCAGTACTTC. Translating it yields CASRGTGGVQETQYF. The variable domain in full, with the rest retrieved from reference TRBV2 and TRBJ2-5, is EPEVTQTPSHQVTQMGQEVILRCVPISNHLYFYWYRQILGQKVEFLVSFYNNEISEKSEIFDDQFSVERPDGSNFTLKIRSTKLEDSAMYFCASRGTGGVQETQYFGPGTRLLVL.